One sample yielded the 21 T cell receptor beta chains listed below, sequenced in a study of control samples from healthy donors and cancer patients. The table came from immunoSEQ multiplex PCR; TCRdb's copy has only in-frame clones and leaves some out. The sample shows 40,000 to 50,000 clones, over 80% of them seen only once. The sequencing input was blood. The receptors derive from a man between 60 and 75 years old in good health.

This rearrangement joins TRBV5-6 to TRBJ2-5; 11 nucleotides match TRBD2. The junction had 1 base not matched to a gene; V was cut back by 0 bases and J by 0 bases. CDR1 and CDR2 (germline): SGHDT, YYEEEE. The CDR3 is made up of 16 amino acids. DNA of the CDR3: TGTGCCAGCAGCTTGGGGGGACTAGCGGACCAAGAGACCCAGTACTTC. Its translation: CASSLGGLADQETQYF.

The V and J genes are TRBV7-8 and TRBJ1-2, with TRBD1 identical over 8 bases. Looked up from germline, CDR1 is SGHVS and CDR2 is FQNEAQ. This CDR3 is built from 13 residues. V gave up 5 bases and J gave up 4 bases; unmatched junction bases: 3. The CDR3 spells CASSGDRSYGYTF. The CDR3 DNA sequence: TGTGCCAGCAGCGGGGACAGGAGCTATGGCTACACCTTC.

The chain combines TRBV6-1 with TRBJ2-5; no firm D call. The CDR3 covers 12 residues. CDR1 MNHNS and CDR2 SASEGT come from the germline V gene. Trimming removed 2 bases at V and 5 bases at J, with 6 bases between. In DNA form, the CDR3 reads TGTGCCAGCAGTGAATGGTCTGAGACCCAGTACTTC. Translating it yields CASSEWSETQYF.

The chain couples TRBV3-1 (or the pseudogene TRBV3-2) to TRBJ2-5; no firm D call. From germline, CDR1 is LGHDT and CDR2 YNNKEL (reference sequence). V shed 3 bases and J shed 3 bases, with 5 bases lying between them. The CDR3 has 12 amino acids. The CDR3 here is CASSHMKETQYF. Written as DNA, the CDR3 is TGTGCCAGCAGCCACATGAAAGAGACCCAGTACTTC.

This chain connects TRBV7-2 to TRBJ2-1; D might be TRBD2 (7 bases). Trimming pared 6 bases from V and 5 bases from J, leaving 14 bases between. The CDR3 runs 14 residues. Germline V CDR1 and CDR2: SGHTA, FQGNSA. CDR3 in DNA: TGTGCCAGCAGTCCGCGGGGGCCCGACAATGAGCAGTTCTTC. As protein: CASSPRGPDNEQFF.

The CDR3 DNA reads TGTGCCAGCAAGGTCCAGGGGGGGTTGGGTGACGAGCAGTACTTC. Encoded protein: CASKVQGGLGDEQYF. The chain is built from TRBV21-1 and TRBJ2-7. TRBV21-1 is a recognized pseudogene. The CDR3 loop spans 15 amino acids.

The chain links TRBV11-2 to TRBJ2-3; D tentatively reads TRBD1 or TRBD2 (6 bases each). Germline CDR1 and CDR2: SGHAT and FQNNGV. The CDR3 has 14 amino acids. V dropped 8 bases and J dropped 0 bases, with 12 bases sitting between them. The CDR3, as DNA: TGTGCCAGCGGGAAGGGGGGTAGCACAGATACGCAGTATTTT. Translation gives CASGKGGSTDTQYF.

The chain carries TRBV12-3 or TRBV12-4 and TRBJ2-7; 7 nucleotides align to TRBD2. V was clipped by 6 bases and J by 3 bases; unmatched bases: 2. The CDR3 has 12 amino acids. As DNA, the CDR3 is TGTGCCAGCAGGGGGGGGAGCTACGAGCAGTACTTC. It codes for CASRGGSYEQYF.

The rearrangement joins TRBV6-5 to TRBJ1-2; D is perhaps TRBD1 (5 bases). V dropped 7 bases and J dropped 5 bases, with 20 bases sitting between them. This CDR3 has 15 amino acids. Germline CDR1 and CDR2: MNHEY and SVGAGI. The CDR3 is CASTPLGVHPYGYTF. CDR3 DNA: TGTGCCAGCACCCCTTTGGGGGTCCATCCTTATGGCTACACCTTC.

The chain recombines TRBV4-1 with TRBJ2-1; maybe TRBD1 (5 bases). The CDR3 has 16 amino acids. CDR1 is MGHRA, CDR2 YSYEKL, per germline. The ends were cut back, 2 bases at V and 3 bases at J, with 14 bases in the middle. This CDR3 is CASSQLALRGYNEQFF. CDR3 bases: TGCGCCAGCAGCCAATTAGCCTTAAGGGGCTACAATGAGCAGTTCTTC.

This rearrangement joins TRBV15 to TRBJ1-1; 8 bases are shared with TRBD1. The CDR3 length is 17 residues. Unmatched junction bases numbered 9, after V lost 3 bases and J lost 0 bases. Germline V gene sequence: CDR1 LNHNV, CDR2 YYDKDF (reference sequence). The CDR3 spells CATSRGGDRTLNTEAFF. As DNA, the CDR3 is TGTGCCACCAGCAGGGGGGGGGACAGGACCCTGAACACTGAAGCTTTCTTT.

This clone is a singleton in its sample. CDR3 nucleotide sequence: TGTGCCAGCAGTTACCAGGGACAGTCTGCTAACTATGGCTACACCTTC. It is translated as CASSYQGQSANYGYTF. The genes are TRBV6-5 and TRBJ1-2; 7 bases map to TRBD1. V lost 2 bases, J lost 0 bases, and 6 bases stayed unmatched. CDR1 is MNHEY and CDR2 is SVGAGI in the germline V gene. The length of the CDR3 is 16 residues.

The gene calls are TRBV29-1 and TRBJ2-1; D call uncertain. Trimming cost V 6 bases and J 10 bases, with 13 bases left between them. Germline V gene sequence: CDR1 SQVTM, CDR2 ANQGSEA. The length of the CDR3 is 11 residues. For the CDR3, the DNA is TGCAGCGTGAAGCATGGTGGGGAGCAGTTCTTC. Protein: CSVKHGGEQFF.

This sequence joins TRBV4-1 and TRBJ2-6; 8 bases agree with TRBD1. Per germline, CDR1 MGHRA and CDR2 YSYEKL. Trimming removed 0 bases from V and 0 bases from J; junction bases left unmatched: 4. This CDR3 contains 18 residues. The CDR3, as DNA: TGCGCCAGCAGCCAAGACACAGGGGGGTCCTCTGGGGCCAACGTCCTGACTTTC. This encodes CASSQDTGGSSGANVLTF.

This chain connects TRBV18 to TRBJ2-2; 7 nucleotides match TRBD1. CDR1 is KGHSH and CDR2 is LQKENI in the germline V gene. The trim removed 3 bases at V and 0 bases at J, leaving 7 bases unmatched. This CDR3 comprises 17 residues. CDR3 bases: TGTGCCAGCTCACCGTTCACCGGGACAGCGAACACCGGGGAGCTGTTTTTT. Protein sequence: CASSPFTGTANTGELFF.

Concerning this clone: Other DNA sequences from this sample encode an identical CDR3 as well. The CDR3: CASSPDGYYEQYF. The CDR3, as DNA: TGTGCCAGCTCACCCGACGGATACTACGAGCAGTACTTC. The rearrangement joins TRBV18 to TRBJ2-7; D ambiguous. The germline V gene has CDR1 KGHSH and CDR2 LQKENI. Between the trimmed V and J ends, which lost 3 bases and 3 bases, there was a span of 9 bases. This CDR3 is 13 amino acids long.

The chain combines TRBV3-1 (or the pseudogene TRBV3-2) with TRBJ1-1; TRBD1 matches 7 bases. CDR3 size: 19 residues. Per germline, CDR1 LGHDT and CDR2 YNNKEL (reference sequence). V lost 1 base and J lost 5; bases outside the gene matches: 19. The CDR3 DNA reads TGTGCCAGCAGCCAAGTGGTGAAGGGGGCGGGGGCAGAGAAAACTGAAGCTTTCTTT. Encoded protein: CASSQVVKGAGAEKTEAFF.

This sequence joins TRBV5-8 and TRBJ1-5; tentatively, D is TRBD1 (5 bases). The germline V gene has CDR1 SGHTS and CDR2 YDEGEE. CDR3 length: 16 residues. V shed 1 base and J shed 0 bases, with 11 bases lying between them. CDR3 loop: CASSLNSGYSNQPQHF. CDR3 coding DNA: TGTGCCAGCAGCTTGAATTCAGGGTATAGCAATCAGCCCCAGCATTTT.

The chain uses TRBV2 and TRBJ1-2, with D possibly matching TRBD1 (5 bases). V was shortened by 3 bases and J by 8 bases, with 16 bases between the two germline ends. Germline V gives CDR1 SNHLY, CDR2 FYNNEI. The CDR3 has 14 amino acids. CDR3 amino acids: CASSEPGVGGGYTF. CDR3 DNA: TGTGCCAGCAGTGAGCCCGGGGTCGGGGGGGGCTACACCTTC.

This rearrangement joins TRBV5-4 to TRBJ2-2; D is perhaps TRBD1 (5 bases). Trimming removed 4 bases at V and 0 bases at J, with 13 bases between. The CDR3 has 16 amino acids. Germline V gives CDR1 SGHNT, CDR2 YYREEE (reference sequence). The CDR3 is CASSPPGRANTGELFF. In DNA form, the CDR3 reads TGTGCCAGCAGCCCCCCAGGGCGCGCGAACACCGGGGAGCTGTTTTTT. Full variable domain (remainder filled in from reference TRBV5-4 and TRBJ2-2): ETGVTQSPTHLIKTRGQQVTLRCSSQSGHNTVSWYQQALGQGPQFIFQYYREEENGRGNFPPRFSGLQFPNYSSELNVNALELDDSALYLCASSPPGRANTGELFFGEGSRLTVL.

Written as DNA, the CDR3 is TGTGCCAGCAGCCGTCGGACTAGCGGGAGCAACTATGAGCAGTTCTTC. This codes for CASSRRTSGSNYEQFF. The V gene is TRBV5-6, the J gene TRBJ2-1; 13 bases are a match to TRBD2. CDR3 size: 16 residues. Germline CDR1 SGHDT, CDR2 YYEEEE. Trimming at V came to 4 bases and at J to 8 bases, leaving 9 bases not matched to a gene.